The clone carrying this T cell receptor (beta chain) showed up many times. The ends were cut back, 7 bases at V and 4 bases at J, with 17 bases in the middle. This CDR3 is 13 amino acids long. Per germline, CDR1 SQVTM and CDR2 ANQGSEA. The data stem from a study of molecular identifiers for immune sequencing clone quantification. Each CDR3 protein is one row after TCRdb ran MiXCR on the PCR reads. Of some 650,000 distinct CDR3 sequences listed, 15% to 20% are singletons. Sequenced: naive CD8+ T cells from blood, with Jurkat cell RNA spiked in. The subset denotes: FACS-sorted CD8+CD4-CCR7+CD45RA+ naive T cells. This TCR was sampled from a human donor in good health. Some libraries in this study had Jurkat cell RNA spiked in. The genes are TRBV29-1 and TRBJ2-7; a possible D gene is TRBD1 (6 bases). The CDR3: CSGQTRGTYEQYF. The CDR3 nucleotides read TGCAGCGGACAGACGAGGGGGACGTACGAGCAGTACTTC.